The subject of this entry is one T cell receptor (beta chain). Its matching antigen is unknown. A junction boundary mismatches the germline segment, possibly from a read error. TCR beta cDNA came from around 0.5 ug total RNA, primed with a constant-region primer. Slightly modified ARM-PCR served as the procedure for the TCR beta libraries. These libraries came from three rounds of nested multiplex PCR. The first two PCR rounds used TRBV1-TRBV30 primers with a Cbeta primer, around 10 cycles each. TCRdb redid the calling of the multiplex PCR reads with MiXCR, one entry per CDR3 protein. This sample has approximately 54,000 distinct CDR3 sequences, with over 65% found just once. The sample is drawn from a study of tumor-infiltrating lymphocytes in primary liver carcinoma. In the study overall: T1-T3 N0M0 was the stage of the tumors, which were about 4.2 to 11 cm across. Broader study findings: Tumor-adjacent and tumor-blood pairs showed less overlap than tumor region pairs.

Germline-derived CDR1 and CDR2 are LGHNT and FRNRAP. There are 16 residues in the CDR3. From about 19-30 mg of unsorted bulk tissue, DNA and RNA were co-extracted together. The rearrangement links TRBV12-5 to TRBJ2-2; possible D gene TRBD2, 5 bases. Sequences were obtained from liver tumor tissue from sampling region 2. Subset specified: tumor region T2, inferior pole. The sequence was collected from a man aged 40-55 years with primary liver carcinoma and hepatitis B virus infection. CDR3 sequence: CTSGFSGLSNTGELFF. The CDR3 coding sequence is TGTACTAGTGGTTTCTCCGGTCTATCGAACACCGGGGAGCTGTTTTTT.